This T cell receptor (beta chain) was recorded in a study of blood T cell repertoires in COVID-19. Overall study context: Some COVID-19 samples were acute and others convalescent; all came from the United States, Italy and Spain. Sample material is recorded as cDNA or gDNA derived from T cells, B-cell-depleted T cells, or PBMCs.

Authors' processing steps: Estimation of nucleated cell counts was performed using reference gene primer amplification. Profiling relied on immunoSEQ multiplex PCR, and the TCRdb table lists in-frame clones only, not all of them. V, J and clone size derive from that table, while D and trimming were established from the DNA sequence. The sample has some 60,000 clones, 85% to 90% seen once. V lost 2 bases to trimming and J lost 5 bases; unmatched junction nucleotides: 10. The germline CDR1 and CDR2 sequences are MNHEY and SVGEGT. The length of the CDR3 is 16 residues. This sequence originates from a human donor with active COVID-19. The donor label of this sample is uncertain. J is TRBJ2-7 and V is TRBV6-2 or TRBV6-3, with 9 bases identical to TRBD2. The specimen was peripheral blood. The CDR3 sequence: CASSYLGGRAVHEQYF. CDR3 sequence (DNA): TGTGCCAGCAGTTACCTCGGCGGGAGGGCCGTCCACGAGCAGTACTTC.